These 18 T cell receptor beta chains came from one sample sequenced in a study of blood T cell repertoires in COVID-19. Repertoires were generated with immunoSEQ multiplex PCR, while TCRdb's copy carries only in-frame clones and drops some. The table includes 200,000 to 300,000 clones, roughly 86% detected once. Sequencing was done on a sample of peripheral blood. The receptors come from a woman aged 25-40 years with acute or convalescent COVID-19.

As for this clone: Other nucleotide sequences from this sample produce the same CDR3. The chain is built from TRBV20-1 and TRBJ2-3, with 7 bases lining up with TRBD2. CDR1 and CDR2 (germline): DFQATT, SNEGSKA (reference sequence). V lost 3 bases to trimming and J lost 1 base; unmatched junction nucleotides: 4. CDR3 size: 14 residues. The CDR3 DNA sequence: TGCAGTGCTAGTCTGGCGGGGGGCACAGATACGCAGTATTTT. Protein: CSASLAGGTDTQYF.

This chain joins TRBV7-2 and TRBJ2-7; D remains unclear. CDR1 and CDR2 from the germline V gene are SGHTA and FQGNSA. Trimming took off 1 base at V and 3 bases at J, with 10 bases between the two ends. The CDR3 is 14 amino acids. In DNA form, the CDR3 reads TGTGCCAGCAGCTTAGGTGCGAGAATCTACGAGCAGTACTTC. Its protein is CASSLGARIYEQYF.

The V gene is TRBV24-1, the J gene TRBJ2-2, with D perhaps TRBD1 (6 bases). Germline assignment: CDR1 KGHDR and CDR2 SFDVKD. V dropped 1 base and J dropped 1 base, with 9 bases sitting between them. This CDR3 contains 16 residues. CDR3 coding DNA: TGTGCCACCAGTGATTTAGGGACACTGAACACCGGGGAGCTGTTTTTT. It is translated as CATSDLGTLNTGELFF.

This clone was seen just once. The rearrangement joins TRBV6-5 to TRBJ1-5; D is uncertain. Germline values: CDR1 MNHEY, CDR2 SVGAGI. Trimming stripped 8 bases from V and 5 bases from J, with 19 bases between. There are 15 residues in the CDR3. The CDR3 DNA is TGTGCCAGCCCCCCAGAGGGATTGCATTATCAGCCCCAGCATTTT. Protein sequence: CASPPEGLHYQPQHF.

The chain uses TRBV27 and TRBJ2-5, with 7 bases identical to TRBD1. CDR3 length equals 14 residues. CDR1 and CDR2 from the germline V gene are MNHEY and SMNVEV (reference sequence). The J segment lost 5 bases and the V segment lost 6 bases, leaving 9 bases of the junction unmatched. DNA for the CDR3: TGTGCCAGCAGAAATGAAAACAGGGGCGAGACCCAGTACTTC. This gives the protein CASRNENRGETQYF.

This chain connects TRBV19 to TRBJ1-4, with D maybe TRBD1 (5 bases). Germline V lookup: CDR1 LNHDA, CDR2 SQIVND (reference sequence). The CDR3 spans 15 residues. V shed 5 bases and J shed 8 bases, with 18 bases lying between them. The chain's CDR3 is CASSPIGGVDEKLFF. In DNA form, the CDR3 reads TGTGCCAGTAGTCCCATCGGGGGGGTAGACGAAAAACTGTTTTTT.

This chain joins TRBV5-4 and TRBJ1-1; the D gene is possibly TRBD1 (5 bases). The CDR3 is made up of 14 amino acids. V gave up 2 bases and J gave up 7 bases, with 15 bases separating them. Germline-derived CDR1 and CDR2 are SGHNT and YYREEE (reference sequence). CDR3 region: CASSLEGAWGEAFF. DNA for the CDR3: TGTGCCAGCAGCTTAGAAGGGGCTTGGGGTGAAGCTTTCTTT.

The chain recombines TRBV7-2 with TRBJ1-1, with D tentatively TRBD1 (5 bases). The germline gives CDR1 SGHTA, CDR2 FQGNSA. With 2 bases removed from V and 3 bases from J, the gap between germline ends came to 10 bases. This CDR3 contains 14 residues. This CDR3 is CASSLFGGDTEAFF. In DNA, the CDR3 is TGTGCCAGCAGCTTATTCGGGGGAGACACTGAAGCTTTCTTT.

The chain recombines TRBV6-2 or TRBV6-3 with TRBJ1-2; D gene uncertain. The V gene lost 2 bases and the J gene lost 0 bases, with 4 bases spanning the gap. The germline V gene has CDR1 MNHEY and CDR2 SVGEGT. The CDR3 extends over 13 amino acids. The CDR3 nucleotides are TGTGCCAGCAGTTACCCGGCTAACTATGGCTACACCTTC. Protein sequence: CASSYPANYGYTF.

The V call is TRBV19, the J call TRBJ2-7; 9 bases match TRBD2. Losses at the gene ends were 3 bases for V and 4 bases for J; bases not matched to a gene: 7. The CDR3 totals 15 residues. Looked up from germline, CDR1 is LNHDA and CDR2 is SQIVND (reference sequence). CDR3 DNA sequence: TGTGCCAGTAGTATCTTAGCGGGAGCTGGATACGAGCAGTACTTC. Residues: CASSILAGAGYEQYF.

For this clone: Its ends do not fully match the called genes, so a read error is possible. This specimen includes other DNA sequences encoding the same CDR3. V and J are TRBV6-6 and TRBJ2-7; 9 positions agree with TRBD2. The CDR3 length is 14 residues. Germline V gene sequence: CDR1 MNHNY, CDR2 SVGAGI (reference sequence). The CDR3 is CASDRAGGPFGQYF. The CDR3 DNA sequence: TGTGCCAGCGATCGGGCGGGAGGGCCGTTCGGGCAGTACTTT.

The genes are TRBV9 and TRBJ2-7; D remains ambiguous. Germline values: CDR1 SGDLS, CDR2 YYNGEE. There are 14 residues in the CDR3. Trimming removed 1 base at V and 2 bases at J, with 10 bases between. The CDR3 nucleotides are TGTGCCAGCAGCGTAAGTGGAGAGACCTACGAGCAGTACTTC. Its protein product is CASSVSGETYEQYF.

On this clone itself: In the same sample, other DNA sequences code for this CDR3. This sequence joins TRBV3-1 (or the pseudogene TRBV3-2) and TRBJ2-7; tentative D call: TRBD2 (6 bases). CDR1 is LGHDT, CDR2 YNNKEL, per germline (reference sequence). Trimming removed 3 bases from V and 3 bases from J, with 6 bases in between. The CDR3 loop spans 12 amino acids. CDR3 nucleotides: TGTGCCAGCAGCCACGGGAGCTACGAGCAGTACTTC. Encoded protein: CASSHGSYEQYF.

The CDR3 sequence is CASSLGAGGFTDTQYF. The DNA of the CDR3 is TGTGCCAGCAGCCTTGGAGCGGGAGGGTTCACAGATACGCAGTATTTT. The J gene is TRBJ2-3, the V gene TRBV2; 10 nucleotides align to TRBD2. Losses at the gene ends were 6 bases for V and 2 bases for J; bases not matched to a gene: 8. This CDR3 comprises 16 residues. Germline V gene sequence: CDR1 SNHLY, CDR2 FYNNEI.

The gene calls are TRBV6-5 and TRBJ2-3, with 8 positions matching TRBD2. V dropped 8 bases and J dropped 0; count of bases not matched to a gene: 7. CDR1 MNHEY and CDR2 SVGAGI come from the germline V gene. The CDR3 runs 15 residues. CDR3 DNA: TGTGCCAGCTGGGGTAGCGGGAATAGCACAGATACGCAGTATTTT. It is translated as CASWGSGNSTDTQYF.

The genes are TRBV12-3 or TRBV12-4 and TRBJ1-1, with D tentatively TRBD1 (5 bases). V was shortened by 7 bases and J by 4 bases, with 13 bases between the two germline ends. This CDR3 region has 13 residues. The CDR3: CASMRGVSTEAFF. DNA for the CDR3: TGTGCCAGCATGCGGGGGGTCAGCACTGAAGCTTTCTTT.

The sample holds one count of this clone. The chain combines TRBV6-5 with TRBJ1-5; 7 nucleotides match TRBD1. The junction had 5 bases not matched to a gene; V was cut back by 6 bases and J by 3 bases. CDR3 length equals 14 residues. CDR1 MNHEY and CDR2 SVGAGI come from the germline V gene. The CDR3 DNA follows: TGTGCCAGCAGAACAGGGACAGACAATCAGCCCCAGCATTTT. Translated, it gives CASRTGTDNQPQHF.

The chain recombines TRBV14 with TRBJ2-4; D gene unclear. The V and J ends lost 1 base and 9 bases respectively, with 16 bases between them. CDR1 and CDR2 from the germline V gene are SGHDN and FVKESK. The CDR3 spans 15 residues. CDR3 DNA: TGTGCCAGCAGCCAAGTTTGGCCCGAGGTCGGCATTCAGTACTTC. Amino acids: CASSQVWPEVGIQYF. Supplemented by reference TRBV14 and TRBJ2-4, the full variable domain reads EAGVTQFPSHSVIEKGQTVTLRCDPISGHDNLYWYRRVMGKEIKFLLHFVKESKQDESGMPNNRFLAERTGGTYSTLKVQPAELEDSGVYFCASSQVWPEVGIQYFGAGTRLSVL.